This paragraph reports one T cell receptor (beta chain). The data stem from a study of blood T cell repertoires in COVID-19. About the research overall: Material from acute and convalescent COVID-19 was sourced from the United States, Italy and Spain.

The table came from immunoSEQ multiplex PCR; TCRdb's copy has only in-frame clones and leaves some out. The sample contains about 210,000 clones, roughly 81% of which appear only once. V gave up 0 bases and J gave up 1 base, with 11 bases separating them. The CDR3 has 16 amino acids. From germline, CDR1 is SGHDT and CDR2 YYEEEE. The sequence was collected from a woman between 50 and 59 years old with active or convalescent COVID-19. Sample: peripheral blood. The chain carries TRBV5-6 and TRBJ1-5, with D uncertain. CDR3 residues: CASSLARHPSNQPQHF. CDR3 bases: TGTGCCAGCAGCTTGGCCAGGCACCCGAGCAATCAGCCCCAGCATTTT.